Reported below is one T cell receptor (beta chain). CDR1 is SGHRS and CDR2 is YFSETQ in the germline V gene. The CDR3 runs to 17 residues. V was clipped by 6 bases and J by 0 bases; unmatched bases: 13. The data belong to a study of T cells after yellow fever vaccination. Study-wide results and limits: Peak timing came faster in the weaker secondary response, day 5 versus 15. Post-booster samples contained most primary-vaccination clones (approximately 96% CD4, around 90% CD8). Sorted repertoires could include abundant contaminating clonotypes from bulk cells.

TCRdb passed the 5' RACE reads through MiXCR, listing each CDR3 protein once. The profile covers 50,000 to 65,000 distinct CDR3 sequences, with 6% to 8.5% appearing a single time and more than 20% taken by the ten largest. This sequence was found in a man between 18 and 29 years old who received the YFV17D yellow fever vaccine. Sample: CD8+ T cells not binding an NS4B(214-222) dextramer, sorted from PBMCs, taken approximately 40 days after the first yellow fever vaccination. This sequence joins TRBV5-1 and TRBJ2-3; 7 nucleotides align to TRBD1. The CDR3 reads CASNPRAPGQSTDTQYF. As DNA, the CDR3 is TGCGCCAGCAACCCAAGGGCTCCGGGACAGAGCACAGATACGCAGTATTTT.